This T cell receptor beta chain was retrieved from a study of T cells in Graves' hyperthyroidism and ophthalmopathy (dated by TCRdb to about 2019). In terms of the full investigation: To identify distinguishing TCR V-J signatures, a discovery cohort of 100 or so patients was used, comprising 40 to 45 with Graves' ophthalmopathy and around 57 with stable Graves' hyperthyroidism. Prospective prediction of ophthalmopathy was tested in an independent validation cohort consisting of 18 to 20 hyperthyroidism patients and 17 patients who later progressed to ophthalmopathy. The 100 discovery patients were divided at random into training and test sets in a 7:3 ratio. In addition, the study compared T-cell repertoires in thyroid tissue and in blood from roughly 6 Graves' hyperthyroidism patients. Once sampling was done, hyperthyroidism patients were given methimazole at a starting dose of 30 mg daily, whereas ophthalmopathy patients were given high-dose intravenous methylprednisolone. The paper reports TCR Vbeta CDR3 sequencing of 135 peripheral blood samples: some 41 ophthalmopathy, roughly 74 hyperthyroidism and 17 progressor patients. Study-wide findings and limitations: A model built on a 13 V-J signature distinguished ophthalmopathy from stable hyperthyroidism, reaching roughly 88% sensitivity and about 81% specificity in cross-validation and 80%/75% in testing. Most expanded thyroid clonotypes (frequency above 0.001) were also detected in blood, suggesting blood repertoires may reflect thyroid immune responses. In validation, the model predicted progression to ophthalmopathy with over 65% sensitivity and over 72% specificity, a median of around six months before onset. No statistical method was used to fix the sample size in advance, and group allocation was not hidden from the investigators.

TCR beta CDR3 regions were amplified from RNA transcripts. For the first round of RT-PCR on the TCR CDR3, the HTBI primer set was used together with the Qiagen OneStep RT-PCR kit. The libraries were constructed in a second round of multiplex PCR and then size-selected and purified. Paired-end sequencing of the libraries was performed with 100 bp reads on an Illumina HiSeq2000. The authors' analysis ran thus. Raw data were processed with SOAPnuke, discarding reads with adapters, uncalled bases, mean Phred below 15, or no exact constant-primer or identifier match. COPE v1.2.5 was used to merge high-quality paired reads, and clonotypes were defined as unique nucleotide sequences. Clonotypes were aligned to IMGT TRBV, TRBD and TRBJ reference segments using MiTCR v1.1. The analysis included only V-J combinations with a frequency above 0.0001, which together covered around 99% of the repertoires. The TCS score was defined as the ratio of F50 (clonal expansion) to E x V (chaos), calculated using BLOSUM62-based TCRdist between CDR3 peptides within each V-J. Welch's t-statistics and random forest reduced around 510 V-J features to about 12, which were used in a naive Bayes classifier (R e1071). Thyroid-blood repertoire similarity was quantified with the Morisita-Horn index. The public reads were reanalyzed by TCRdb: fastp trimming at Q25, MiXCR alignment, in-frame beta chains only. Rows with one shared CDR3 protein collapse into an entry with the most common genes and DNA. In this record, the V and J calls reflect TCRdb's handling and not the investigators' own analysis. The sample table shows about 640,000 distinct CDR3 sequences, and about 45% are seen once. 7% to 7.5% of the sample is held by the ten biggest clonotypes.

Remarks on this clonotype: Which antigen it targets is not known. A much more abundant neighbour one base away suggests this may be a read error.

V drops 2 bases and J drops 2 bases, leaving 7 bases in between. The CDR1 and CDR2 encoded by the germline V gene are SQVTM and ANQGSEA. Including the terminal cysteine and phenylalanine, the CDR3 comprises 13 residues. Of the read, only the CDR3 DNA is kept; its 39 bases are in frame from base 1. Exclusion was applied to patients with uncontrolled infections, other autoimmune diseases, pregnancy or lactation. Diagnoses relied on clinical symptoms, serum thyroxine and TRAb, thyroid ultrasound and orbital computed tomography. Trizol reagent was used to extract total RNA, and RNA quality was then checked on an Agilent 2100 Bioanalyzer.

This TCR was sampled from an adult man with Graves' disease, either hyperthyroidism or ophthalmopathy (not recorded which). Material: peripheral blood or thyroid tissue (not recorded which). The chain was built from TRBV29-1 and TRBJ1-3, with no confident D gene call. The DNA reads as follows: TGCAGCGTTGAACATAGCCCTGGAAACACCATATATTTT. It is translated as CSVEHSPGNTIYF.